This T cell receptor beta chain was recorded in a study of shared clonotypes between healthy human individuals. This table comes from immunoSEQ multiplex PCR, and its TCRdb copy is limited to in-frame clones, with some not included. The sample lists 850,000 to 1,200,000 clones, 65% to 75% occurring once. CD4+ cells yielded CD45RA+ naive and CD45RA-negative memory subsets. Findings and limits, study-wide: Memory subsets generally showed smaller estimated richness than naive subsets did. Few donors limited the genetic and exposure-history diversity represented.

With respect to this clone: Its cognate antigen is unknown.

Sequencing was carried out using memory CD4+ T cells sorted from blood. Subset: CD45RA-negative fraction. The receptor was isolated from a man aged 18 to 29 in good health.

CDR3 sequence (DNA): TGTGCCAGCAGTGAGACGCCGGGACTAGCGGGAGTAGGAGCCAAAAACATTCAGTACTTC. It codes for CASSETPGLAGVGAKNIQYF. This chain joins TRBV2 and TRBJ2-4, with 14 positions matching TRBD2. Per the germline V gene, CDR1 is SNHLY and CDR2 is FYNNEI. This CDR3 has 20 amino acids. V shed 3 bases, J shed 0 bases, and the junction held 10 bases outside the gene matches.